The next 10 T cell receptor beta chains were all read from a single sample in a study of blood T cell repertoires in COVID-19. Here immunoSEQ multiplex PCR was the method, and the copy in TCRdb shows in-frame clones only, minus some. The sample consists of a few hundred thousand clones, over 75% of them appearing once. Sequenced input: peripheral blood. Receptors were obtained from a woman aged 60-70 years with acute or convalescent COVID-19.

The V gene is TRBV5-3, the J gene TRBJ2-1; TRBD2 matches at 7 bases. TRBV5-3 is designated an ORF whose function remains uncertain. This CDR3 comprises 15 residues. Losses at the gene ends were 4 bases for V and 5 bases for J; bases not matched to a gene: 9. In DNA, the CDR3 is TGTGCCAGAAGCGACCGGGACTATGTTAACAATGAGCAGTTCTTC. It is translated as CARSDRDYVNNEQFF.

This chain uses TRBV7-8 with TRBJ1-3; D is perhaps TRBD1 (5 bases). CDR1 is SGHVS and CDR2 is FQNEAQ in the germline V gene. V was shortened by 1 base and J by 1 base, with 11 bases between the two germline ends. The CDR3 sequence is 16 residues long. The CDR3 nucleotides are TGTGCCAGCAGCTTAGGATGGGGGGTTTCTGGAAACACCATATATTTT. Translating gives CASSLGWGVSGNTIYF.

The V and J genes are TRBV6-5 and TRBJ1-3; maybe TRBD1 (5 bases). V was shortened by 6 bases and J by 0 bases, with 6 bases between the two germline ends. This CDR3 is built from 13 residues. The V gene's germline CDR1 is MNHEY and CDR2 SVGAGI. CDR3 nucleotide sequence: TGTGCCAGCAGGACAGACTCTGGAAACACCATATATTTT. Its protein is CASRTDSGNTIYF.

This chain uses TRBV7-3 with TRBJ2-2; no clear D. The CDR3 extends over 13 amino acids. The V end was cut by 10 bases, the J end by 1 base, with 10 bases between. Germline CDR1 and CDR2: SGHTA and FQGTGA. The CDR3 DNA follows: TGTGCCACTTCCCCCGGGAACACCGGGGAGCTGTTTTTT. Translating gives CATSPGNTGELFF.

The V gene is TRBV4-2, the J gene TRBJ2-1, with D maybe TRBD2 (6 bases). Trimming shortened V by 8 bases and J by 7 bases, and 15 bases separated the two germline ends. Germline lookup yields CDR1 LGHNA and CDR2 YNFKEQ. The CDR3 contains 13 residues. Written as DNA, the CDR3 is TGTGCCAGCCAAAGGGCAGGGACTAATGAGCAGTTCTTC. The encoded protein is CASQRAGTNEQFF.

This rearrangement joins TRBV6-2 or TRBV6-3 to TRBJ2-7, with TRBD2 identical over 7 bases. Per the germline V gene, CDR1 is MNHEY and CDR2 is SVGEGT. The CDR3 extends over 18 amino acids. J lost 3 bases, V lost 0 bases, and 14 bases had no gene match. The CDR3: CASSYSGPWTGGDYEQYF. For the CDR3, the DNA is TGTGCCAGCAGTTACTCAGGGCCCTGGACGGGGGGAGACTACGAGCAGTACTTC.

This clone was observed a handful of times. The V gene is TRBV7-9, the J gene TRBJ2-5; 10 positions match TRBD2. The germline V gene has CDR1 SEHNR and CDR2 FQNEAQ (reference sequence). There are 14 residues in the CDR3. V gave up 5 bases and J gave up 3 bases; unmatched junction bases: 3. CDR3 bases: TGTGCCAGCAGCCAACTAGCGGGGAAAGAGACCCAGTACTTC. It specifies CASSQLAGKETQYF. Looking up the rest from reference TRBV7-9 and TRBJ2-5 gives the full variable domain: DTGVSQNPRHKITKRGQNVTFRCDPISEHNRLYWYRQTLGQGPEFLTYFQNEAQLEKSRLLSDRFSAERPKGSFSTLEIQRTEQGDSAMYLCASSQLAGKETQYFGPGTRLLVL.

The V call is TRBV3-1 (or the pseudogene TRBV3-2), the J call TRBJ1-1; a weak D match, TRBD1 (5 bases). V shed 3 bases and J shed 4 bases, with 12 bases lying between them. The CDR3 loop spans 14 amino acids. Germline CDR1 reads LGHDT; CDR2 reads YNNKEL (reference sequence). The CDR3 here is CASSHGGGSTEAFF. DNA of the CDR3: TGTGCCAGCAGCCACGGGGGAGGGAGCACTGAAGCTTTCTTT.

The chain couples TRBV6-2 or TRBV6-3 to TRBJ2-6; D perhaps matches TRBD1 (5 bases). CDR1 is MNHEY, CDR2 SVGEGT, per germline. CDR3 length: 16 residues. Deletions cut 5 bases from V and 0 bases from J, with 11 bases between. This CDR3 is CASSQGIHSGANVLTF. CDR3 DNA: TGTGCCAGCAGTCAGGGTATCCACTCTGGGGCCAACGTCCTGACTTTC.

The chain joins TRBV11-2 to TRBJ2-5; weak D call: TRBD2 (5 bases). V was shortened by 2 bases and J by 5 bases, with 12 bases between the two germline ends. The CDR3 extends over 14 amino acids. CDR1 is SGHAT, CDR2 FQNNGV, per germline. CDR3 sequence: CASSLRAERETQYF. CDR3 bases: TGTGCCAGCAGCTTAAGGGCTGAGCGGGAGACCCAGTACTTC.